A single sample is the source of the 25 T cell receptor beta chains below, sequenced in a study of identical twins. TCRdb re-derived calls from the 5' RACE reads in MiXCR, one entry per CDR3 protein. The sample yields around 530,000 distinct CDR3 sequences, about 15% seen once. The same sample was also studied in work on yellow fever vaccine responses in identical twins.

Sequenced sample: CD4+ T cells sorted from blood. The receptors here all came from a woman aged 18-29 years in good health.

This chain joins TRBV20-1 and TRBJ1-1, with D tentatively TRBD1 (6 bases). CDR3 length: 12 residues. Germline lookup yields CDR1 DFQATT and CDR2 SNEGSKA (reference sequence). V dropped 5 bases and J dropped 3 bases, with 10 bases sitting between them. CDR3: CSARRGHTEAFF. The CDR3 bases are TGCAGTGCTCGTCGGGGGCACACTGAAGCTTTCTTT.

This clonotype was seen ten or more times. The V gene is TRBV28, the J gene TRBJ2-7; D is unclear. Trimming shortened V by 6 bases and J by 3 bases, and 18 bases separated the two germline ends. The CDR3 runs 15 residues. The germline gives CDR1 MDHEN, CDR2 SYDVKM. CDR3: CASSSYNPAGYEQYF. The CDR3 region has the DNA TGTGCCAGCAGCTCATATAACCCGGCAGGCTACGAGCAGTACTTC. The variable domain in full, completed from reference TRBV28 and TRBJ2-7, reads DVKVTQSSRYLVKRTGEKVFLECVQDMDHENMFWYRQDPGLGLRLIYFSYDVKMKEKGDIPEGYSVSREKKERFSLILESASTNQTSMYLCASSSYNPAGYEQYFGPGTRLTVT.

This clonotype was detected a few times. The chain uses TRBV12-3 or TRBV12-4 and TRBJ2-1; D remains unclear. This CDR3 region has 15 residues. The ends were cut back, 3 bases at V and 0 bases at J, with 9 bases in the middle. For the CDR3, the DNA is TGTGCCAGCAGTTTTCGGCAGAGCTCCTACAATGAGCAGTTCTTC. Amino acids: CASSFRQSSYNEQFF.

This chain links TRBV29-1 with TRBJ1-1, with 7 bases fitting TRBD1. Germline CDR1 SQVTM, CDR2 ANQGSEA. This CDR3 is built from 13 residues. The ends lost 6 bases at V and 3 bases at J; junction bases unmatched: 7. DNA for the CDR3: TGCAGCGTCCTGACAGGGAGGGACACTGAAGCTTTCTTT. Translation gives CSVLTGRDTEAFF.

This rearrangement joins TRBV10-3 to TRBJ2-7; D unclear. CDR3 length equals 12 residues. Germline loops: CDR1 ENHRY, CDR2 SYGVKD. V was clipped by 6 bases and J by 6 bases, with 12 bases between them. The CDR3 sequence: CAIRASGFEQYF. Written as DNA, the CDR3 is TGTGCCATCAGAGCTTCAGGTTTCGAGCAGTACTTC.

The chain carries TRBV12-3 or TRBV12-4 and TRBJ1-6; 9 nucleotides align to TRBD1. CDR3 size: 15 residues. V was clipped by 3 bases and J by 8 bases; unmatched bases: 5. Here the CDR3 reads CASSLVGDRDSPLHF. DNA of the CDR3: TGTGCCAGCAGTTTGGTTGGGGACAGGGATTCACCCCTCCACTTT.

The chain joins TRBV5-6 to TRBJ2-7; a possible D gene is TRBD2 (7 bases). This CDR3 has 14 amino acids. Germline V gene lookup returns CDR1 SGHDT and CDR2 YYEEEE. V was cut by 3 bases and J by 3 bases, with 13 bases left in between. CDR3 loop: CASSYRGALYEQYV. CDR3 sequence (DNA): TGTGCCAGCAGCTATCGGGGGGCACTCTACGAGCAGTACGTC.

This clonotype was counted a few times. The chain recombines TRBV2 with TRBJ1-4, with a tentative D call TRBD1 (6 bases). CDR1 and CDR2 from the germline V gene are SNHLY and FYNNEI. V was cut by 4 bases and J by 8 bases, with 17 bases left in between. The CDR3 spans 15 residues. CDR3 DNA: TGTGCCAGCAGTGCCACGGGGGCGGTTGGGGAAAAACTGTTTTTT. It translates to CASSATGAVGEKLFF.

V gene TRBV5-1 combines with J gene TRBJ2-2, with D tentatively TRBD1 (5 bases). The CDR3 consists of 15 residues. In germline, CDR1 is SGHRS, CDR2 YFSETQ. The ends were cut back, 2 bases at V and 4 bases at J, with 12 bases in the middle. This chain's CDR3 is CASSFGRDGTGELFF. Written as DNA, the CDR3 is TGCGCCAGCAGCTTTGGCAGGGATGGCACCGGGGAGCTGTTTTTT.

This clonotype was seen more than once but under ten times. The CDR3 region is CASSFMVSRAPGTYEQYF. Written as DNA, the CDR3 is TGTGCCAGCAGCTTCATGGTTTCGCGCGCGCCGGGGACCTACGAGCAGTACTTC. The chain has TRBV5-4 and TRBJ2-7, with a tentative D call TRBD2 (5 bases). The CDR3 is 18 amino acids. The ends were cut back, 2 bases at V and 2 bases at J, with 23 bases in the middle. Germline CDR1 is SGHNT and CDR2 is YYREEE (reference sequence).

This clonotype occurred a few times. The chain's CDR3 is CASSEESTVEQFF. CDR3 DNA sequence: TGTGCCAGCAGTGAAGAGTCGACTGTTGAGCAGTTCTTC. The chain employs TRBV2 and TRBJ2-1; D remains ambiguous. Trimming left V 1 base short and J 9 bases short, with 10 bases between. CDR3 length: 13 residues. Germline V gene lookup returns CDR1 SNHLY and CDR2 FYNNEI. Full variable domain (outside the CDR3, taken from reference TRBV2 and TRBJ2-1): EPEVTQTPSHQVTQMGQEVILRCVPISNHLYFYWYRQILGQKVEFLVSFYNNEISEKSEIFDDQFSVERPDGSNFTLKIRSTKLEDSAMYFCASSEESTVEQFFGPGTRLTVL.

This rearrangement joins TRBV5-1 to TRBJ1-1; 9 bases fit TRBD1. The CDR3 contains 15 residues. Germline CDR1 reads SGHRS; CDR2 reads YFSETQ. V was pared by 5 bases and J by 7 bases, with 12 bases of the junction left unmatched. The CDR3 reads CASRTGTGNNGEAFF. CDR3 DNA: TGCGCCAGCAGGACCGGGACAGGGAATAACGGTGAAGCTTTCTTT.

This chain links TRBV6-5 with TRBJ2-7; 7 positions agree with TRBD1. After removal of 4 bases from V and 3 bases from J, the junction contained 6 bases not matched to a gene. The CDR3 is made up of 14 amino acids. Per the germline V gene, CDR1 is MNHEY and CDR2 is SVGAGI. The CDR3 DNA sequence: TGTGCCAGCAGTTCCGGGACAGCCCTCTACGAGCAGTACTTC. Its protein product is CASSSGTALYEQYF.

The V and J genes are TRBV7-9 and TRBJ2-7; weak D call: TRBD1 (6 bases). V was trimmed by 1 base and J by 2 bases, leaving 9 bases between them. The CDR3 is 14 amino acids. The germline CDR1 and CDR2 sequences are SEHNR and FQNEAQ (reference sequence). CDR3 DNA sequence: TGTGCCAGCAGCTTAGGGGACATAGCCTACGAGCAGTACGTC. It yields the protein CASSLGDIAYEQYV.

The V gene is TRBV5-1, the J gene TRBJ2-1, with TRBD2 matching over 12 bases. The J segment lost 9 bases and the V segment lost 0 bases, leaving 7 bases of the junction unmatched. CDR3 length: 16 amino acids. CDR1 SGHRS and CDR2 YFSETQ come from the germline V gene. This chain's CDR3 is CASSLALSSGRVEQFF. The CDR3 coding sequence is TGCGCCAGCAGCTTGGCCCTTTCTAGCGGGAGGGTTGAGCAGTTCTTC.

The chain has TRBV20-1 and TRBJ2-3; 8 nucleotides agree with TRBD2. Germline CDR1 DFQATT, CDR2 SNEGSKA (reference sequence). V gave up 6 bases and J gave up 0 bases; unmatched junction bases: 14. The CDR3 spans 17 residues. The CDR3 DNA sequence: TGCAGTGCGGCGCCCGGGGGGGCCGCAATAAGCACAGATACGCAGTATTTT. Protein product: CSAAPGGAAISTDTQYF.

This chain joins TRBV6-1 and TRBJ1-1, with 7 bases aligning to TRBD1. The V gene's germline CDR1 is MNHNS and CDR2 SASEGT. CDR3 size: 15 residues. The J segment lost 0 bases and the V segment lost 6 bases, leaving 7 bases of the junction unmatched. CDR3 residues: CASSKEQGLNTEAFF. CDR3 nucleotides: TGTGCCAGCAGCAAAGAACAGGGGCTGAACACTGAAGCTTTCTTT.

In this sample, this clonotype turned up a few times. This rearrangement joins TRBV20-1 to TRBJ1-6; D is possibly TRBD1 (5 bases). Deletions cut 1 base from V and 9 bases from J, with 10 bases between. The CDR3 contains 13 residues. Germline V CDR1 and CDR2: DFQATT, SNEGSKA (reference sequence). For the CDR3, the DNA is TGCAGTGCTAGAGTTGACAGCGGTTCACCCCTCCACTTT. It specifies CSARVDSGSPLHF.

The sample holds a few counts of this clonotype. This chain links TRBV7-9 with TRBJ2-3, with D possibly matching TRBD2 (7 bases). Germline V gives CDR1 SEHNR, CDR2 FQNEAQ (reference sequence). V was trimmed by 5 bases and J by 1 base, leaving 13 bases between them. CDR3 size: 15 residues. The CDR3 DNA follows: TGTGCCAGCAGCCCTAGGGAGGGGGGCACAGATACGCAGTATTTT. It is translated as CASSPREGGTDTQYF.

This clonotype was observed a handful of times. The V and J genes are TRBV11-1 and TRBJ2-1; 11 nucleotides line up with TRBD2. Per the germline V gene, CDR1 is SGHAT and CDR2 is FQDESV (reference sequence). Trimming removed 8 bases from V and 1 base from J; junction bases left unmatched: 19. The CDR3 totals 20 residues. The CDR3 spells CASRVPDISGGASSYNEQFF. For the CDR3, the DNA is TGTGCCAGCCGGGTGCCAGATATTAGCGGGGGGGCCTCGTCCTACAATGAGCAGTTCTTC.

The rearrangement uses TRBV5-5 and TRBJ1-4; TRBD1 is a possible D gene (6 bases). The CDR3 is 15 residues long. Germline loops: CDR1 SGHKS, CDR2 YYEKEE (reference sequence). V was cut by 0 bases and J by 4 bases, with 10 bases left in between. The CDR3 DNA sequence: TGTGCCAGCAGCTTGGTCGACAGGATTAATGAAAAACTGTTTTTT. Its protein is CASSLVDRINEKLFF.

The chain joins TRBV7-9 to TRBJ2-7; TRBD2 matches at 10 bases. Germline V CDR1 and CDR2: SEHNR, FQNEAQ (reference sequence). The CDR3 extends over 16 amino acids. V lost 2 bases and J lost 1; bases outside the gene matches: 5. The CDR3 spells CASSLYPSGGSYEQYF. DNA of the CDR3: TGTGCCAGCAGCTTATATCCTAGCGGGGGTTCCTACGAGCAGTACTTC.

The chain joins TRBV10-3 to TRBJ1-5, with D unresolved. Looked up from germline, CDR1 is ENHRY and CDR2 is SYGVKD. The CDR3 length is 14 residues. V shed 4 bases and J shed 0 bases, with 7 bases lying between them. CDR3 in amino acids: CAISGPFSNQPQHF. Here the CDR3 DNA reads TGTGCCATCAGTGGACCTTTTAGCAATCAGCCCCAGCATTTT.

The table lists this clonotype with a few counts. CDR3 DNA sequence: TGTGCCAGCAGCTTAAGAGAAGCACGAAACTACGAGCAGTACTTC. Translating it yields CASSLREARNYEQYF. The chain joins TRBV7-8 to TRBJ2-7, with D hard to call. Germline V gene lookup returns CDR1 SGHVS and CDR2 FQNEAQ. V was pared by 2 bases and J by 3 bases, with 14 bases between. CDR3 length: 15 residues.

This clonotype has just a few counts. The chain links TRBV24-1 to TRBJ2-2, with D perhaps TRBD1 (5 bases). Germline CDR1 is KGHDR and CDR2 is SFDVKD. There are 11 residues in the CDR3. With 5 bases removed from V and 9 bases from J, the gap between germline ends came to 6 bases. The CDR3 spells CATSGGRELFF. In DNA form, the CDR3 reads TGTGCCACCAGTGGGGGCCGGGAGCTGTTTTTT.